This TCR beta chain was recovered during a study of cytomegalovirus exposure and HLA in healthy donors. Study-level results: Later work showed greater clonal expansion in HLA-associated TCR beta chains than in equally common others. In a later analysis, V- and J-gene trimming of beta chains associated with a DCLRE1C missense variant, replicated independently.

Turning to this clone: The antigen is undetermined.

Trimming took 4 bases from V and 5 from J; bases not matched to a gene: 10. This CDR3 has 14 residues. Germline assignment: CDR1 SQVTM and CDR2 ANQGSEA. The PCR made use of 60 Vbeta and 13 Jbeta primers. Sequencing used immunoSEQ multiplex PCR; TCRdb keeps in-frame clones, though not all of them. The sample holds 150,000 to 200,000 clones, roughly four fifths seen once. The clonotype was recovered from a man between 18 and 29 years old in good health and CMV-seronegative. Sequenced sample: PBMCs. V and J are TRBV29-1 and TRBJ2-5, with 7 bases aligning to TRBD2. In DNA, the CDR3 is TGCAGCGTTGGAGTCGGGGGGAGTGGGGAGACCCAGTACTTC. This codes for CSVGVGGSGETQYF.